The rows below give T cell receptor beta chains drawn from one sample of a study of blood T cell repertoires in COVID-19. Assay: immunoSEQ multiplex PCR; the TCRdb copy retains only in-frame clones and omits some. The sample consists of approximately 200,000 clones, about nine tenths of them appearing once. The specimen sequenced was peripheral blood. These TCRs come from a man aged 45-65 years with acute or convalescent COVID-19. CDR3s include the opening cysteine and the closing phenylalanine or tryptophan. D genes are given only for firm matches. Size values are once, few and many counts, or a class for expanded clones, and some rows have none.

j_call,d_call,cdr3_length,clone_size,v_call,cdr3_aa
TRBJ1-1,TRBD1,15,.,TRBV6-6,CASSKPGGVNTEAFF
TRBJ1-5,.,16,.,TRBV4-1,CASSPFTDSQGQPQHF
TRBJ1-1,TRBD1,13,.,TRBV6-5,CASSTGVNTEAFF
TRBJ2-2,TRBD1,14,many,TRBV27,CASSPWTGWGELFF
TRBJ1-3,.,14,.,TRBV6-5,CASSFGQFGNTIYF
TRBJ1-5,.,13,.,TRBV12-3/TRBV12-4,CASTGQLNQPQHF
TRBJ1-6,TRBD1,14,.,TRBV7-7,CASSQGQYNSPLHF
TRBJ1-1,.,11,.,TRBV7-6,CATTMNTEAFF
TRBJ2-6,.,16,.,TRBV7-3,CASSLNRQAGANVLTF
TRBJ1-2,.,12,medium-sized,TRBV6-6,CASSRDNYGYTF
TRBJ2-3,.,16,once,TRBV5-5,CASSSGTSASTDTQYF
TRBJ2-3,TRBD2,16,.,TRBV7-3,CASSPPGLAGTDTQYF
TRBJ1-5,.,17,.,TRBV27,CASSPYREFIFLQPQHF
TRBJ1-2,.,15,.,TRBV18,CASSPAAISNYGYTF
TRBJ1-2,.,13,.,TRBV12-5,CASGSDRSYGYTF
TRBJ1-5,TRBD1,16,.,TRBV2,CASSADRGLWNQPQHF
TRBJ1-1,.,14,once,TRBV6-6,CASSYPRRGTEAFF